This T cell receptor beta chain was retrieved from a study of T cells in Graves' hyperthyroidism and ophthalmopathy. General study findings and limits: Ophthalmopathy was model-predicted a median roughly 6.2 months pre-onset.

RNA transcripts gave rise to amplified TCR beta CDR3 regions. With the HTBI primer set, the TCR CDR3 went through a first round of RT-PCR. TCRdb analysed the multiplex PCR reads with MiXCR anew, one entry per CDR3 protein. There are around 350,000 distinct CDR3 sequences in the sample; about 15% occur only once, and 15% to 20% lies in the top ten. This clonotype occurred many times. Its antigen is not identified. An end of the junction does not agree with germline; a read error may underlie this. CDR3 length: 15 amino acids. The receptor was isolated from a woman aged 30 to 39 with Graves' ophthalmopathy. This sequence joins TRBV12-3 or TRBV12-4 and TRBJ1-6; D is possibly TRBD1 (5 bases). Specimen: blood. CDR3 nucleotide sequence: TGTGCCAGCATTTTAACGGGACTCCTCGATTCACCCCTCCACTTT. It is translated as CASILTGLLDSPLHF.